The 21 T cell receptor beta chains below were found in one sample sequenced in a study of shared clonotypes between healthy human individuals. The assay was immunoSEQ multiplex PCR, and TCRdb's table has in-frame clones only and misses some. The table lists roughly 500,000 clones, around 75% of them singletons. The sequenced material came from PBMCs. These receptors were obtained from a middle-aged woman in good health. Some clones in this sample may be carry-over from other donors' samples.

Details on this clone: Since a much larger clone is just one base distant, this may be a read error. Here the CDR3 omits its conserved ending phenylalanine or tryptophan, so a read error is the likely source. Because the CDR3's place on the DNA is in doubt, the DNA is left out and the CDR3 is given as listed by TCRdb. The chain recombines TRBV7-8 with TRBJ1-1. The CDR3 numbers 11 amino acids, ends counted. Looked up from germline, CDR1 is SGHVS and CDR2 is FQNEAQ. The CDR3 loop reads CASSLGTLPIL.

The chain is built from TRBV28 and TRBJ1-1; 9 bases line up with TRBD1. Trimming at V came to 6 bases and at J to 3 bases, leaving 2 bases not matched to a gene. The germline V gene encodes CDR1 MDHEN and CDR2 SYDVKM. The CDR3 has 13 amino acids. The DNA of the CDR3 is TGTGCCAGCAGGGGACAGGGCTACACTGAAGCTTTCTTT. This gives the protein CASRGQGYTEAFF.

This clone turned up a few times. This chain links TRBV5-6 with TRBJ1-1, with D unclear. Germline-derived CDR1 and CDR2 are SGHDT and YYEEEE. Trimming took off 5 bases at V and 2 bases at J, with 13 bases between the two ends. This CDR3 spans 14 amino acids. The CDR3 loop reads CASSIPTQNTEAFF. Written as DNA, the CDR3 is TGTGCCAGCAGTATACCCACACAAAACACTGAAGCTTTCTTT.

The CDR3 protein is CASGDFGGQETQYF. CDR3 coding DNA: TGCGCCAGCGGGGATTTCGGTGGCCAAGAGACCCAGTACTTC. This sequence joins TRBV10-2 and TRBJ2-5; D not resolved. V was pared by 8 bases and J by 1 base, with 14 bases between. Germline CDR1 WSHSY, CDR2 SAAADI. The CDR3 spans 14 residues.

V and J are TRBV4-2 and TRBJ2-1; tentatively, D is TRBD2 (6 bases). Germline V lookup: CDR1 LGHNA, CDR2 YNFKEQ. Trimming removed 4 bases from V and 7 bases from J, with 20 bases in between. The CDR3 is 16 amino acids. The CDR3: CASSLREEGRWNEQFF. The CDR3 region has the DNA TGTGCCAGCAGCCTCAGGGAGGAGGGGCGATGGAATGAGCAGTTCTTC.

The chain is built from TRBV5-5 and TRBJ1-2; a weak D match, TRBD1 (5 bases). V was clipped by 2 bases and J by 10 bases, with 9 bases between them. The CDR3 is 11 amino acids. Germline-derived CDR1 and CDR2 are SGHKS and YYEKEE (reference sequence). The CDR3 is CASSLAGPYTF. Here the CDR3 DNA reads TGTGCCAGCAGCTTAGCAGGGCCCTACACCTTC.

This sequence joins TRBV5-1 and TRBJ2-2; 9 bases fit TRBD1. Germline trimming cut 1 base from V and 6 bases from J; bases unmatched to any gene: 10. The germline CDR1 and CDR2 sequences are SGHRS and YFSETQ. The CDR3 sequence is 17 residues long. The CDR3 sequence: CASSLISGTGQAGELFF. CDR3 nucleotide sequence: TGCGCCAGCAGCTTGATTTCAGGGACAGGGCAGGCCGGGGAGCTGTTTTTT.

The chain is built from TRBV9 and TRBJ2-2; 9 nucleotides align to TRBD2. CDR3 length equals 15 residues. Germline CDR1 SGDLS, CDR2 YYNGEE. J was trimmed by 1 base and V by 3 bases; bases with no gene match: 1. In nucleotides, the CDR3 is TGTGCCAGCAGCGCACTAGCGGGGAACACCGGGGAGCTGTTTTTT. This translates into CASSALAGNTGELFF. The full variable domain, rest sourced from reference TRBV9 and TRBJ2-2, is DSGVTQTPKHLITATGQRVTLRCSPRSGDLSVYWYQQSLDQGLQFLIQYYNGEERAKGNILERFSAQQFPDLHSELNLSSLELGDSALYFCASSALAGNTGELFFGEGSRLTVL.

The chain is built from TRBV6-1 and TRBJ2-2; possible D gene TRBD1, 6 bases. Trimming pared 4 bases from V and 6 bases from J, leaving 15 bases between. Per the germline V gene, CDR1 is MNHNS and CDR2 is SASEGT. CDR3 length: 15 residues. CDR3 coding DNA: TGTGCCAGCAGTGTCAACAGGGTTTATTCCGGGGAGCTGTTTTTT. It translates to CASSVNRVYSGELFF.

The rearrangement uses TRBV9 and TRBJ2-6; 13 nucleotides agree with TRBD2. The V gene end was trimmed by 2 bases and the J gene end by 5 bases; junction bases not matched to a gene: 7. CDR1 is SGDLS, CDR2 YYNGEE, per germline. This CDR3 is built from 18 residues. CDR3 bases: TGTGCCAGCAGCGTCACTAGCGGGAGGGCCTCGTGGGCCAACGTCCTGACTTTC. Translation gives CASSVTSGRASWANVLTF.

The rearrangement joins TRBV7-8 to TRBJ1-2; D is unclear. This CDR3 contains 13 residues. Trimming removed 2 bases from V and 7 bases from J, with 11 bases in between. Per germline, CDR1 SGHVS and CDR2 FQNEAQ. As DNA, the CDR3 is TGTGCCAGCAGCTTAAGGCACGGTGGTGGCTACACCTTC. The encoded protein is CASSLRHGGGYTF. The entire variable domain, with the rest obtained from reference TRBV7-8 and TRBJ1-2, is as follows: GAGVSQSPRYKVAKRGQDVALRCDPISGHVSLFWYQQALGQGPEFLTYFQNEAQLDKSGLPSDRFFAERPEGSVSTLKIQRTQQEDSAVYLCASSLRHGGGYTFGSGTRLTVV.

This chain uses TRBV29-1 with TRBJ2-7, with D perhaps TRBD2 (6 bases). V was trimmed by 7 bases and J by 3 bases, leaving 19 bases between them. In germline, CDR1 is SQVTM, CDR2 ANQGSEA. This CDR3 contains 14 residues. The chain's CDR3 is CSAARGSRGYEQYF. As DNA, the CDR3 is TGCAGCGCCGCCCGGGGGAGTAGGGGCTACGAGCAGTACTTC.

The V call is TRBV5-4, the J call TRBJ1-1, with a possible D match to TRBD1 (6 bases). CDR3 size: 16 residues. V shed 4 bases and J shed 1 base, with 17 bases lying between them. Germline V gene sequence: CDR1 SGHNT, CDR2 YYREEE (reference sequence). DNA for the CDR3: TGTGCCAGCAGCACGCCCCTCAGGGGCCCGAACACTGAAGCTTTCTTT. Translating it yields CASSTPLRGPNTEAFF.

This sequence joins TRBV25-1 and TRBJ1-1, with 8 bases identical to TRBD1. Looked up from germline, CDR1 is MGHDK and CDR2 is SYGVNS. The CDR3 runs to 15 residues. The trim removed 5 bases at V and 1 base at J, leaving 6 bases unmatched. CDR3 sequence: CASSPRTGRNTEAFF. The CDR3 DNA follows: TGTGCCAGCAGTCCACGGACAGGGAGGAACACTGAAGCTTTCTTT.

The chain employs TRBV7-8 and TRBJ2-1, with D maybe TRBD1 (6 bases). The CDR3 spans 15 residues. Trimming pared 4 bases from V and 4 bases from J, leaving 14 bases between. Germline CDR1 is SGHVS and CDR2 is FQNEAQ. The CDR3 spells CASSSRQGSYNEQFF. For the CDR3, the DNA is TGTGCCAGCAGCTCCCGGCAGGGGTCTTACAATGAGCAGTTCTTC.

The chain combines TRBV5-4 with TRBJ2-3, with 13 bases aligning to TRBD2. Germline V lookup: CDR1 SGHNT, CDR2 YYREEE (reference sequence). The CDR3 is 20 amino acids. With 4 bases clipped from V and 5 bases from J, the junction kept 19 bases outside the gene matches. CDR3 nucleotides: TGTGCCAGCAGCAAAACACCGGGACTAGCGGGAAGGGGTTCGTTAGATACGCAGTATTTT. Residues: CASSKTPGLAGRGSLDTQYF.

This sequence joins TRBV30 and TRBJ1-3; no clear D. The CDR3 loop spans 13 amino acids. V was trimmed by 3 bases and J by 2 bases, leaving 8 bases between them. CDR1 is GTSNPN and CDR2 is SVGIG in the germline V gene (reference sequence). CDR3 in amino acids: CAWSAGTGNTIYF. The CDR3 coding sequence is TGTGCCTGGAGCGCAGGTACTGGAAACACCATATATTTT. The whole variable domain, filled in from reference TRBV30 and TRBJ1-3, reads SQTIHQWPATLVQPVGSPLSLECTVEGTSNPNLYWYRQAAGRGLQLLFYSVGIGQISSEVPQNLSASRPQDRQFILSSKKLLLSDSGFYLCAWSAGTGNTIYFGEGSWLTVV.

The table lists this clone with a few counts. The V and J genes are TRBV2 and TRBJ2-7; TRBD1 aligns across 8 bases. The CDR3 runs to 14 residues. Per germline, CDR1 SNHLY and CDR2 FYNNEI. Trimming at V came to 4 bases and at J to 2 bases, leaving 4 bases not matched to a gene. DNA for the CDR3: TGTGCCAGCAGTGGGGGGACAGGAGCCTACGAGCAGTACTTC. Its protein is CASSGGTGAYEQYF.

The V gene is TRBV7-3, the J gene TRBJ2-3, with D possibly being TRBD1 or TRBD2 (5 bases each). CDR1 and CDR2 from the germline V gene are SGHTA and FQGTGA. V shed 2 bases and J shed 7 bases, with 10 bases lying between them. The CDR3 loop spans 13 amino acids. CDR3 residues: CASSLSGANTQYF. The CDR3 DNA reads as TGTGCCAGCAGCTTATCCGGGGCGAATACGCAGTATTTT.

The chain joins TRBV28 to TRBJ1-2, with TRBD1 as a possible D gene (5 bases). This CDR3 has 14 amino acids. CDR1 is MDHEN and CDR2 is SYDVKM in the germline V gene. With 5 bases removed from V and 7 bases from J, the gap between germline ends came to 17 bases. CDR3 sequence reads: CASSSPGGYGGYTF. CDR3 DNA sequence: TGTGCCAGCAGTAGCCCGGGGGGTTACGGTGGCTACACCTTC.

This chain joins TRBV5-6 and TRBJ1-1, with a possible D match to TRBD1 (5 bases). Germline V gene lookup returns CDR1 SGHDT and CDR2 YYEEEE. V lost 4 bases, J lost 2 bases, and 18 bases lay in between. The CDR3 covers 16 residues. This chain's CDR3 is CASSPAGGAENTEAFF. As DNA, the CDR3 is TGTGCCAGCAGCCCGGCGGGTGGGGCGGAAAACACTGAAGCTTTCTTT.